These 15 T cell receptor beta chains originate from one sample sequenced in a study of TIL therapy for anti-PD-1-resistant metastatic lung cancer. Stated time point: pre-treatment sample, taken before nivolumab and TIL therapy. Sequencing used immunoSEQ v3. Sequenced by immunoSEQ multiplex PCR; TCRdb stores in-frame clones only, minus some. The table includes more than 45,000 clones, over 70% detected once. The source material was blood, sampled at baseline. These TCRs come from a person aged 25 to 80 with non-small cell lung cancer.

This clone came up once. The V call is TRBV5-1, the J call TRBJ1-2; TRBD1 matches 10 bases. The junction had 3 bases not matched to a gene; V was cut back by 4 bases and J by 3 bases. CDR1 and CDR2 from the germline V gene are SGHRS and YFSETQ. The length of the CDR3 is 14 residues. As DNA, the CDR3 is TGCGCCAGCAGCAGGACAGGGGGAGACTATGGCTACACCTTC. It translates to CASSRTGGDYGYTF. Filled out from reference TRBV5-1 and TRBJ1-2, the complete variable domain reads KAGVTQTPRYLIKTRGQQVTLSCSPISGHRSVSWYQQTPGQGLQFLFEYFSETQRNKGNFPGRFSGRQFSNSRSEMNVSTLELGDSALYLCASSRTGGDYGYTFGSGTRLTVV.

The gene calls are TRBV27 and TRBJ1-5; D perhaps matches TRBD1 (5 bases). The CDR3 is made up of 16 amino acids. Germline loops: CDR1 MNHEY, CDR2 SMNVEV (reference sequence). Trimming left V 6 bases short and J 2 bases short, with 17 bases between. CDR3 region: CASRFLGGNGNQPQHF. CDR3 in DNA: TGTGCCAGCAGGTTTCTGGGGGGGAATGGCAATCAGCCCCAGCATTTT.

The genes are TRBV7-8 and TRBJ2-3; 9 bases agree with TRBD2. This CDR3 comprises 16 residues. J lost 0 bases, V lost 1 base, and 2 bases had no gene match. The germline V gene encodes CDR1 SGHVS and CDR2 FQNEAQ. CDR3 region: CASSLVSGGSTDTQYF. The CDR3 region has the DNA TGTGCCAGCAGCTTAGTTAGCGGGGGAAGCACAGATACGCAGTATTTT.

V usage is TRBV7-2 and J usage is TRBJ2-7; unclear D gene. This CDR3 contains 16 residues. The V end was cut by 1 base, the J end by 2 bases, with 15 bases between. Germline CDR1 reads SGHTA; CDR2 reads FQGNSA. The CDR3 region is CASSLVFVAAAYEQYF. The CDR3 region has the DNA TGTGCCAGCAGCTTAGTGTTCGTCGCAGCCGCCTACGAGCAGTACTTC.

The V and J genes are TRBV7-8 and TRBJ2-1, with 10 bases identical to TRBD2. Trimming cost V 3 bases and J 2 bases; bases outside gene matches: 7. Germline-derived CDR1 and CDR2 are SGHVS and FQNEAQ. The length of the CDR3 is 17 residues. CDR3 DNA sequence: TGTGCCAGCAGCTTCCGGCGGCTAGCGGGAGCCTACAATGAGCAGTTCTTC. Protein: CASSFRRLAGAYNEQFF.

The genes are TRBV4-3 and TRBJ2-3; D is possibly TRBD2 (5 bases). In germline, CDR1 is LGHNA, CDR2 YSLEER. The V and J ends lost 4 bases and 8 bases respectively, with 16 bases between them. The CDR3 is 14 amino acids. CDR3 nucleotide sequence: TGCGCCAGCAGCCCGCAGGAGGAGGCGGGTACGCAGTATTTT. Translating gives CASSPQEEAGTQYF.

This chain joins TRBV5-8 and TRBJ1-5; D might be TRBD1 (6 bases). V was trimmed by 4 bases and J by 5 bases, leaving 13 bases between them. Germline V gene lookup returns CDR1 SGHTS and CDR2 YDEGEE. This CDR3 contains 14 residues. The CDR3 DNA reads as TGTGCCAGCAGCGGGGAACAGGGAGATCAGCCCCAGCATTTT. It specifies CASSGEQGDQPQHF.

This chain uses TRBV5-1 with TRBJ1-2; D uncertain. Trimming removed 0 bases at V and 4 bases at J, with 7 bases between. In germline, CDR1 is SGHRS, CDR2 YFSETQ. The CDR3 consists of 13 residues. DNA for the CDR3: TGCGCCAGCAGCTTGGACGACACCTATGGCTACACCTTC. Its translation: CASSLDDTYGYTF.

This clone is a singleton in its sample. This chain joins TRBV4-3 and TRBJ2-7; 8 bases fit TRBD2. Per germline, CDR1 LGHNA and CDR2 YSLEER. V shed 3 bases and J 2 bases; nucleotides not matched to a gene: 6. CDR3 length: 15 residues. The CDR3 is CASSQELAEAYEQYF. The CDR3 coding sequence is TGCGCCAGCAGCCAGGAACTAGCGGAGGCCTACGAGCAGTACTTC.

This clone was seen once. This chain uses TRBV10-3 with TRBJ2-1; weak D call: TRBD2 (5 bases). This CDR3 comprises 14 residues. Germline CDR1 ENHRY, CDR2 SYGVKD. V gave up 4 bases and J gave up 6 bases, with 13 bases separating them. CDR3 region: CAISAPRELNEQFF. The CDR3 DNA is TGTGCCATCAGTGCCCCCCGGGAACTCAATGAGCAGTTCTTC.

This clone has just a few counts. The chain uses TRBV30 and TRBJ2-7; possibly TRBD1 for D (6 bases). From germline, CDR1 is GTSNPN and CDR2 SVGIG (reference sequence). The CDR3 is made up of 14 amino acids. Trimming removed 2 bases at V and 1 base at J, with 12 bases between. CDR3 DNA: TGTGCCTGGAGTACTGAGCAGGGGTCCTACGAGCAGTACTTC. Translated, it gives CAWSTEQGSYEQYF.

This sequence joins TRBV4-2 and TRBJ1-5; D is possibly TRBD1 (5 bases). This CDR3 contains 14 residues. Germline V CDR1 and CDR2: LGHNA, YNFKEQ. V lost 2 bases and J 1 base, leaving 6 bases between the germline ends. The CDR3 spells CASSQWDSNQPQHF. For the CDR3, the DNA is TGTGCCAGCAGCCAATGGGACAGCAATCAGCCCCAGCATTTT.

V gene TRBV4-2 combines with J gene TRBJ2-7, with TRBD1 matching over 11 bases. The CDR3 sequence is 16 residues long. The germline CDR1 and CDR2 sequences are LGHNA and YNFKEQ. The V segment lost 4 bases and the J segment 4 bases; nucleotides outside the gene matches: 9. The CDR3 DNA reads TGTGCCAGCAGCCGAAGAAAGGGGACAGGGGGGTACGAGCAGTACTTC. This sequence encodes CASSRRKGTGGYEQYF.

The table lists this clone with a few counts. This chain's CDR3 is CASSLKQNTEAFF. The CDR3, as DNA: TGTGCCAGCAGCTTAAAACAGAACACTGAAGCTTTCTTT. This chain connects TRBV11-2 to TRBJ1-1; no definite D call. V lost 2 bases and J lost 1, with 5 bases in between. CDR1 SGHAT and CDR2 FQNNGV come from the germline V gene. The CDR3 contains 13 residues.

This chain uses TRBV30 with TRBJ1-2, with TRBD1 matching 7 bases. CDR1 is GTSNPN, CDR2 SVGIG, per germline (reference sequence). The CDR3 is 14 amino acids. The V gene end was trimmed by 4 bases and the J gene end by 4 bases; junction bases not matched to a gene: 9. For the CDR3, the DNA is TGTGCCTGGACTCATACGACAGGGAGCTATGGCTACACCTTC. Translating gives CAWTHTTGSYGYTF.